Reported below is one T cell receptor beta chain. Its target is unknown. This specimen belongs to a study of T cell responses to AZD1222 COVID-19 vaccine. Overall study findings and caveats: No repertoire was sampled before or during the peak T cell response, only after it.

V lost 4 bases to trimming and J lost 8 bases, with 24 bases between them. This CDR3 contains 17 residues. Per germline, CDR1 SGHRS and CDR2 YFSETQ. Clones were read by immunoSEQ multiplex PCR, and TCRdb kept only the in-frame ones, dropping some. Here the sample spans around 110,000 clones, about 93% being singletons. This material consisted of peripheral blood, taken 28 days after the second AZD1222 dose. The clonotype comes from an adult who received the AZD1222 COVID-19 vaccine. The chain is built from TRBV5-1 and TRBJ1-4; unclear D gene. The CDR3 here is CASSREPPGQGVEKLFF. As DNA, the CDR3 is TGCGCCAGCAGCCGGGAGCCTCCAGGTCAAGGTGTCGAAAAACTGTTTTTT.